A few counts support the clone carrying this T cell receptor beta chain. Its antigen is unknown. V lost 4 bases to trimming and J lost 9 bases, with 18 bases between them. The germline V gene has CDR1 SGHVS and CDR2 FNYEAQ. This CDR3 spans 14 amino acids. TCRdb recomputed calls from the reads with MiXCR, one row per CDR3 protein. The sample has 250,000 to 300,000 distinct CDR3 sequences, around 25% seen once. This entry comes from a study of T cell repertoires in cytomegalovirus infection. Turning to the study itself: In public TCR beta signatures, there were indications of both CMV infection and matching HLA type.

Study-level findings and limits: Within the response measured ex vivo, HLA-C-restricted CMV-specific TCR beta clonotypes were dominant.

The genes are TRBV7-6 and TRBJ2-5, with D possibly being TRBD2 (6 bases). This TCR was recovered from a human donor in good health (CMV status not recorded). Some clones in this sample may be carry-over from other donors' samples. Material for sequencing was PBMCs. The CDR3: CASSYDSGWRAQYF. CDR3 nucleotides: TGTGCCAGCAGCTATGACTCCGGTTGGAGGGCCCAGTACTTC.